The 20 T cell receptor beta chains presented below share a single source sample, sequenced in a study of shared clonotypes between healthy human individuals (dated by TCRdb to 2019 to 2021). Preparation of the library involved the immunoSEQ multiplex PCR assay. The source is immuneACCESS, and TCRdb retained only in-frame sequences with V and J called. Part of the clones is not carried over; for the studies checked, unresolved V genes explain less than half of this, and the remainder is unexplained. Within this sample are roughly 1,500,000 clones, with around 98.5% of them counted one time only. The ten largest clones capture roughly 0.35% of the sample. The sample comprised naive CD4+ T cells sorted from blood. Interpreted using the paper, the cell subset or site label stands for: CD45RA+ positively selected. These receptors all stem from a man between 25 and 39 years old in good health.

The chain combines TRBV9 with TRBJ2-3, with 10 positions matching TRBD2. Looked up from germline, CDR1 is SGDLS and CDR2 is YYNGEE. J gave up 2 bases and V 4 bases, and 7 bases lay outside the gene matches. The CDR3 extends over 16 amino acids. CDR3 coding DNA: TGTGCCAGCAGCATATCAGCGGGAGGGCTCACAGATACGCAGTATTTT. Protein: CASSISAGGLTDTQYF. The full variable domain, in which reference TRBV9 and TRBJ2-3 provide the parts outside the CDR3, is DSGVTQTPKHLITATGQRVTLRCSPRSGDLSVYWYQQSLDQGLQFLIQYYNGEERAKGNILERFSAQQFPDLHSELNLSSLELGDSALYFCASSISAGGLTDTQYFGPGTRLTVL.

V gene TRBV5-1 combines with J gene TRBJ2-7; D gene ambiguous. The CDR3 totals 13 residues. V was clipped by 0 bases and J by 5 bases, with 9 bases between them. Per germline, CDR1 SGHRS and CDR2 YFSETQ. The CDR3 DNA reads TGCGCCAGCAGCTTGGAAAGAATGGACGAGCAGTACTTC. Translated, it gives CASSLERMDEQYF.

The CDR3, as DNA: TGCGCCAGCAGTAGATCCTTGAGCTCCTACGAGCAGTACTTC. This encodes CASSRSLSSYEQYF. The V call is TRBV5-1, the J call TRBJ2-7; no definite D call. Trimming left V 5 bases short and J 0 bases short, with 12 bases between. Germline values: CDR1 SGHRS, CDR2 YFSETQ. This CDR3 spans 14 amino acids.

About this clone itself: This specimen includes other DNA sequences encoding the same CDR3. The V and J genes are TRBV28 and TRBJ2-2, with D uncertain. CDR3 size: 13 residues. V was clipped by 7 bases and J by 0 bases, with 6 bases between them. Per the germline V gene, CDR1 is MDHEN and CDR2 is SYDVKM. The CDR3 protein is CASTGANTGELFF. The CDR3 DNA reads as TGTGCCAGCACAGGAGCGAACACCGGGGAGCTGTTTTTT.

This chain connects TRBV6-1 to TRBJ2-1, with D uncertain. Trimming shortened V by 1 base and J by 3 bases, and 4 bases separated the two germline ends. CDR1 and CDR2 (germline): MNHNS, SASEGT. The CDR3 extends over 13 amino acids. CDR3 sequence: CASSEVNYNEQFF. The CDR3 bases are TGTGCCAGCAGTGAAGTCAACTACAATGAGCAGTTCTTC.

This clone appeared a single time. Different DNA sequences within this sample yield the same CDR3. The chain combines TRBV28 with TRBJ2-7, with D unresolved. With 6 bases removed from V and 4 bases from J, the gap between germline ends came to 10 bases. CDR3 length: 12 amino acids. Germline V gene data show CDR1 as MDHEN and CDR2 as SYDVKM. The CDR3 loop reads CASSPLPYEQYF. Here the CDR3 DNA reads TGTGCCAGCAGCCCCCTCCCGTACGAGCAGTACTTC.

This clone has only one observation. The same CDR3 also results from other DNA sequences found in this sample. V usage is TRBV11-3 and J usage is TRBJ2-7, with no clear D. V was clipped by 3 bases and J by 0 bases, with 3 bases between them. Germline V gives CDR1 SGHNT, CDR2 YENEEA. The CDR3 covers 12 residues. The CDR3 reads CASSLGSYEQYF. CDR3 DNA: TGTGCCAGCAGCTTGGGCTCCTACGAGCAGTACTTC.

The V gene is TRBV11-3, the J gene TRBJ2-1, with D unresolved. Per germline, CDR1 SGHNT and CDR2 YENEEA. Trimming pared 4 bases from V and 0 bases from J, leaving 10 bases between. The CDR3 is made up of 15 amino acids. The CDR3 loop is CASSYAVSSYNEQFF. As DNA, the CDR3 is TGTGCCAGCAGCTATGCGGTAAGCTCCTACAATGAGCAGTTCTTC.

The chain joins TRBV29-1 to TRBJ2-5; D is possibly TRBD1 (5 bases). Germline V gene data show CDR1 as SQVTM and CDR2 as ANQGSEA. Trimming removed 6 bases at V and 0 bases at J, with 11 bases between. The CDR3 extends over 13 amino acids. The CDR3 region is CSVADTHQETQYF. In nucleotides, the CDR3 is TGCAGCGTCGCGGACACCCACCAAGAGACCCAGTACTTC.

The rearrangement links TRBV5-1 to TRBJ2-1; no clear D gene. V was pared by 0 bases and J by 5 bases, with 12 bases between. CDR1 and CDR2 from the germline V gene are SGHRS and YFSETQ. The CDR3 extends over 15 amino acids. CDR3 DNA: TGCGCCAGCAGCTTGGCCTACGTAAAAAACAATGAGCAGTTCTTC. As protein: CASSLAYVKNNEQFF.

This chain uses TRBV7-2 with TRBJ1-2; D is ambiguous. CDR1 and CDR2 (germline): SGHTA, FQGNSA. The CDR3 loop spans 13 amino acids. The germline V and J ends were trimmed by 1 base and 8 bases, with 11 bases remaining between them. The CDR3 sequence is CASSLELLAGYTF. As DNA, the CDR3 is TGTGCCAGCAGCTTAGAGCTATTGGCGGGCTACACCTTC.

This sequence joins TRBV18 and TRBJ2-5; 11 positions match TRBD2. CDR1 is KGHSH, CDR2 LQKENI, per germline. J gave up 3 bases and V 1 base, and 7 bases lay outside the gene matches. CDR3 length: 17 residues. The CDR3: CASSPLSLAGGEETQYF. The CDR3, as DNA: TGTGCCAGCTCACCACTATCCTTAGCGGGAGGGGAAGAGACCCAGTACTTC.

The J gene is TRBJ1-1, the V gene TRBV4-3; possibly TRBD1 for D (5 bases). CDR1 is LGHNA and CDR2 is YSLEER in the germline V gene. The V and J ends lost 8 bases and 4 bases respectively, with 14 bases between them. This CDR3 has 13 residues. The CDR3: CASGAEWGTEAFF. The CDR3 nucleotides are TGCGCCAGCGGGGCTGAGTGGGGCACTGAAGCTTTCTTT.

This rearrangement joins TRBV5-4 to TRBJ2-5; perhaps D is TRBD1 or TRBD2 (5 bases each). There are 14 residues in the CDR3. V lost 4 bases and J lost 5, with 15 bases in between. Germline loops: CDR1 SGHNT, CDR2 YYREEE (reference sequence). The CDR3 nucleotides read TGTGCCAGCAGCCCTAGGGACCGGACGGAGACCCAGTACTTC. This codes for CASSPRDRTETQYF.

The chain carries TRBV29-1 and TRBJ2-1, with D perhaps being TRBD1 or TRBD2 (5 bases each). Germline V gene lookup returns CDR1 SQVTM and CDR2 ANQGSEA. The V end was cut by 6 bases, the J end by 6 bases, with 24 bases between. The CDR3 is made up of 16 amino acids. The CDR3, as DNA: TGCAGCGTCTCCCCCACACCTCGGGACGGCCTCAATGAGCAGTTCTTC. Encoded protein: CSVSPTPRDGLNEQFF.

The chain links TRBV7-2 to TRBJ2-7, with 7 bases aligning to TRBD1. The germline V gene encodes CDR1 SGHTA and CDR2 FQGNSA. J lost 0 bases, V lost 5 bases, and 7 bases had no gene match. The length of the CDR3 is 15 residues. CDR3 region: CASSPGQSLSYEQYF. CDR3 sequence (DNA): TGTGCCAGCAGCCCGGGACAGTCCCTCTCCTACGAGCAGTACTTC.

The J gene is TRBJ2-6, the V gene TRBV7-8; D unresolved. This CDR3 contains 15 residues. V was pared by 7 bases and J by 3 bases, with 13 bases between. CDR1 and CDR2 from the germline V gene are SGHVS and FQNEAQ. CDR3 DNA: TGTGCCAGCACCCTCTGGGCGAATGGGGCCAACGTCCTGACTTTC. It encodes CASTLWANGANVLTF.

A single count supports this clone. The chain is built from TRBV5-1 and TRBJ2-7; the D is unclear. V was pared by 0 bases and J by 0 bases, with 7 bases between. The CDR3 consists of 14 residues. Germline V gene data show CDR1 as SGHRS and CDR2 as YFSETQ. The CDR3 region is CASSLADGSYEQYF. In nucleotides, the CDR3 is TGCGCCAGCAGCTTGGCCGACGGCTCCTACGAGCAGTACTTC. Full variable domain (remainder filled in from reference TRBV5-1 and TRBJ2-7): KAGVTQTPRYLIKTRGQQVTLSCSPISGHRSVSWYQQTPGQGLQFLFEYFSETQRNKGNFPGRFSGRQFSNSRSEMNVSTLELGDSALYLCASSLADGSYEQYFGPGTRLTVT.

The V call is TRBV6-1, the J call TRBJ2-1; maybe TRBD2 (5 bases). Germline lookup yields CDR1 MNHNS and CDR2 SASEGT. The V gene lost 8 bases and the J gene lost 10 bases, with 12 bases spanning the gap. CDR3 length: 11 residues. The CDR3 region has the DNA TGTGCCAGCGCCAGTCCGGGGGAGCAGTTCTTC. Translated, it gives CASASPGEQFF.

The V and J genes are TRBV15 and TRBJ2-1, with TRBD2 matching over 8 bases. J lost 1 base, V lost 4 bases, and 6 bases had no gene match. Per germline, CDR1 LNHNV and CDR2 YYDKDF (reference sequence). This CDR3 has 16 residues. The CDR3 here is CATSTKRERSYNEQFF. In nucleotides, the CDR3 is TGTGCCACCAGCACAAAGCGGGAGAGATCCTACAATGAGCAGTTCTTC. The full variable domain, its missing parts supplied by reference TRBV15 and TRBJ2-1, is DAMVIQNPRYQVTQFGKPVTLSCSQTLNHNVMYWYQQKSSQAPKLLFHYYDKDFNNEADTPDNFQSRRPNTSFCFLDIRSPGLGDTAMYLCATSTKRERSYNEQFFGPGTRLTVL.